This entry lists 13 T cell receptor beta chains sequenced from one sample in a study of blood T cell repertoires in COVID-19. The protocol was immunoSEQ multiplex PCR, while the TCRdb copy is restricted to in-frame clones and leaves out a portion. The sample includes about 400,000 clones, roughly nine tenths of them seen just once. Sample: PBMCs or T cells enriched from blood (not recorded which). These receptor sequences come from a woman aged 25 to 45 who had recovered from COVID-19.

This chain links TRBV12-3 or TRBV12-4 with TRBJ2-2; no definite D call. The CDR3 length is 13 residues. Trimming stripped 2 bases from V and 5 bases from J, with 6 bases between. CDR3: CASSLHGTGELFF. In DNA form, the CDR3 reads TGTGCCAGCAGTTTACACGGGACCGGGGAGCTGTTTTTT.

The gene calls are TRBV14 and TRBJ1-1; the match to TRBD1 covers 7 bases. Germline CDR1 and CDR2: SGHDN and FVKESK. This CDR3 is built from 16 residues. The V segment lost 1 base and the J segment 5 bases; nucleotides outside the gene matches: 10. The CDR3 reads CASSQVGRQGGTEAFF. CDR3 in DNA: TGTGCCAGCAGCCAAGTGGGGAGACAGGGAGGTACTGAAGCTTTCTTT.

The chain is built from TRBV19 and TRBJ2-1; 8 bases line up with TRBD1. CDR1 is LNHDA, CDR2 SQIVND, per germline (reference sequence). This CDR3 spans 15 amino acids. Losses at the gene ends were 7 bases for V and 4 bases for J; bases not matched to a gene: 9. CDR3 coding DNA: TGTGCCAGTACCACACAGGGGGTTGCATACAATGAGCAGTTCTTC. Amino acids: CASTTQGVAYNEQFF.

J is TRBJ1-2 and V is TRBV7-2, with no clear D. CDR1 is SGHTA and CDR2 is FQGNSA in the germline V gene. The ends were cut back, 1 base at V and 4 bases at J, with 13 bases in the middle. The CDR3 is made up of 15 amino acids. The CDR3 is CASSLGVGSGYGYTF. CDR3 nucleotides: TGTGCCAGCAGCTTAGGCGTCGGGTCTGGCTATGGCTACACCTTC.

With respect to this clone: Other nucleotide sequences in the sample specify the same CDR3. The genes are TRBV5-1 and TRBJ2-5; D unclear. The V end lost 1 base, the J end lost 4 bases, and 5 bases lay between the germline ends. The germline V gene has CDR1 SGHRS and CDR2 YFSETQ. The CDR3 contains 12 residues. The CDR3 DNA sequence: TGCGCCAGCAGCTTGTCGGGAGAGACCCAGTACTTC. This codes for CASSLSGETQYF.

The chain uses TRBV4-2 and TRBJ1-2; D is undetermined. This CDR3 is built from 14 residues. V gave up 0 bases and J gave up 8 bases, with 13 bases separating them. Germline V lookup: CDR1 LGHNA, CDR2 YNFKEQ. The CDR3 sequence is CASSQDMSGGGYTF. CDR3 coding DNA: TGTGCCAGCAGCCAAGATATGTCAGGTGGAGGCTACACCTTC.

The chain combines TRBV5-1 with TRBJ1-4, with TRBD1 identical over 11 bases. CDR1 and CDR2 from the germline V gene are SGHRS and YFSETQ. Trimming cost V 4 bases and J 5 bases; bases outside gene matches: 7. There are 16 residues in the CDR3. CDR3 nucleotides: TGCGCCAGCAGCCCTACAGGGGACAGGGGGAATGAAAAACTGTTTTTT. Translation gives CASSPTGDRGNEKLFF.

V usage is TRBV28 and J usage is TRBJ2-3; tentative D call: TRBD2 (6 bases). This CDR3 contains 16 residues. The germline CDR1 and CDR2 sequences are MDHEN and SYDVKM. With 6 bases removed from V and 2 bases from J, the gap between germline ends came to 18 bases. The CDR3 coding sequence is TGTGCCAGCAGGAGGCCGCTAGCGCGTATCACAGATACGCAGTATTTT. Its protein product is CASRRPLARITDTQYF.

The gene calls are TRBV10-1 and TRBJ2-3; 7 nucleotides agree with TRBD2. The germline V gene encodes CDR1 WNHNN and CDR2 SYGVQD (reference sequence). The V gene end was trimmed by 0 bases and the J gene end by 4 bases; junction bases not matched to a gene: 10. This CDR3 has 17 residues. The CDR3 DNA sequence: TGCGCCAGCAGTGAGTCCATTGGGGCGGGAGTGGCAGATACGCAGTATTTT. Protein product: CASSESIGAGVADTQYF.

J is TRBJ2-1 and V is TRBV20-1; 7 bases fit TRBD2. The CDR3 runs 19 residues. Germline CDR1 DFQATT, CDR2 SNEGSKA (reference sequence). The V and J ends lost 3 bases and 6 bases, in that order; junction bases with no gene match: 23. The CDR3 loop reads CSASTATPGGGRQGNEQFF. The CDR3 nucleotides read TGCAGTGCTAGTACGGCTACCCCGGGGGGAGGCAGACAAGGCAATGAGCAGTTCTTC.

The CDR3 loop is CASNKGLAASYEQYF. In DNA, the CDR3 is TGTGCCAGCAACAAAGGACTAGCCGCATCCTACGAGCAGTACTTC. The V gene is TRBV2, the J gene TRBJ2-7; TRBD2 agrees at 8 bases. The CDR3 runs to 15 residues. J lost 1 base, V lost 7 bases, and 9 bases had no gene match. CDR1 SNHLY and CDR2 FYNNEI come from the germline V gene.

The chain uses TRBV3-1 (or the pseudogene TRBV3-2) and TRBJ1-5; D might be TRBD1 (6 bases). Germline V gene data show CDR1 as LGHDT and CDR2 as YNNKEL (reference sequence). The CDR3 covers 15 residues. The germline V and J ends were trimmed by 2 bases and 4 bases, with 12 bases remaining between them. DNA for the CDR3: TGTGCCAGCAGCCAAAGGCAGGGGAAGAATCAGCCCCAGCATTTT. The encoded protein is CASSQRQGKNQPQHF.

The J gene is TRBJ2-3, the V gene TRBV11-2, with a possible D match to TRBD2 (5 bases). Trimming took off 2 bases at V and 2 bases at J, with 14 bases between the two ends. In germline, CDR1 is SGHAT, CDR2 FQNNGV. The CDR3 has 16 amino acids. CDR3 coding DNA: TGTGCCAGCAGCTTATCGTCTAGCAGAGTCACAGATACGCAGTATTTT. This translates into CASSLSSSRVTDTQYF.